Sequencing of this T cell receptor beta chain was carried out in a study of cytomegalovirus exposure and HLA in healthy donors. With respect to this clone: Its antigen is as yet unknown.

The germline CDR1 and CDR2 sequences are SEHNR and FQNEAQ (reference sequence). CDR3 size: 17 residues. V lost 0 bases to trimming and J lost 4 bases; unmatched junction nucleotides: 10. This PCR relied on a set of 60 Vbeta primers and 13 Jbeta primers. The data were produced by immunoSEQ multiplex PCR, yet TCRdb's version contains in-frame clones alone and is incomplete. The data show roughly 200,000 clones, 85% to 90% seen once. Study-level findings and limits: In a later analysis, a missense DCLRE1C variant was linked to TCR beta V- and J-gene trimming. Per a prior analysis, the majority of TCR beta V segments were productive roughly 90% or roughly 30% of the time.

This clonotype was obtained from a woman in her late teens or twenties in good health and CMV-seronegative. This chain uses TRBV7-9 with TRBJ2-7, with 9 bases matching TRBD2. Sequenced material: PBMCs. In DNA form, the CDR3 reads TGTGCCAGCAGCTTAGCAGTAGGGGGACTAGCTTTGTACGAGCAGTACTTC. The encoded protein is CASSLAVGGLALYEQYF.